The 30 T cell receptor beta chains below were found in one sample sequenced in a study of shared clonotypes between healthy human individuals. Positive CCR7 selection of CD45RO-negative cells yielded the naive CD8 cells, and terminally differentiated effector memory CD45RA+ cells were excluded. Here immunoSEQ multiplex PCR was the method, and the copy in TCRdb shows in-frame clones only, minus some. Of millions of clones in the sample, approximately 94% were seen once. The sequencing input was naive CD8+ T cells sorted from blood. These receptors came from a young man in good health.

The V call is TRBV6-1, the J call TRBJ1-1; D not certain. Trimming removed 2 bases at V and 6 bases at J, with 10 bases between. Germline V gene lookup returns CDR1 MNHNS and CDR2 SASEGT. This CDR3 has 13 residues. The CDR3: CASSEWGPSEAFF. CDR3 nucleotide sequence: TGTGCCAGCAGTGAATGGGGTCCTTCTGAAGCTTTCTTT.

Regarding this clone: Other DNA sequences in this specimen translate into the identical CDR3. The chain combines TRBV9 with TRBJ2-7; TRBD1 matches at 10 bases. The trim removed 0 bases at V and 2 bases at J, leaving 2 bases unmatched. Germline V lookup: CDR1 SGDLS, CDR2 YYNGEE. The CDR3 spans 15 residues. DNA for the CDR3: TGTGCCAGCAGCGTAGGACAGGGGGCTACCTACGAGCAGTACTTC. Its protein is CASSVGQGATYEQYF.

The V gene is TRBV5-6, the J gene TRBJ1-2; 9 nucleotides line up with TRBD1. Germline V lookup: CDR1 SGHDT, CDR2 YYEEEE. The V and J ends lost 2 bases and 6 bases, in that order; junction bases with no gene match: 8. This CDR3 spans 15 amino acids. The CDR3 sequence: CASSFRDRVSDGYTF. The CDR3 DNA follows: TGTGCCAGCAGCTTCCGGGACAGGGTTTCAGATGGCTACACCTTC.

The V and J genes are TRBV29-1 and TRBJ1-2; 11 bases map to TRBD1. V shed 0 bases and J 7 bases; nucleotides not matched to a gene: 4. This CDR3 contains 14 residues. Germline CDR1 SQVTM, CDR2 ANQGSEA. The CDR3 region is CSVEDLGQGAGYTF. The CDR3 DNA reads as TGCAGCGTTGAAGATCTAGGACAGGGGGCTGGCTACACCTTC.

The chain combines TRBV5-8 with TRBJ1-5; D uncertain. V gave up 1 base and J gave up 6 bases, with 5 bases separating them. The germline CDR1 and CDR2 sequences are SGHTS and YDEGEE. The CDR3 is made up of 12 amino acids. CDR3 coding DNA: TGTGCCAGCAGCTTGCGAACTCAGCCCCAGCATTTT. This encodes CASSLRTQPQHF.

This clone appeared a single time. This rearrangement joins TRBV27 to TRBJ2-2; TRBD2 matches 9 bases. The V gene end was trimmed by 4 bases and the J gene end by 5 bases; junction bases not matched to a gene: 8. The CDR3 consists of 16 residues. CDR1 is MNHEY, CDR2 SMNVEV, per germline (reference sequence). The DNA of the CDR3 is TGTGCCAGCAGTTGGATAGCGGGAGAGTCAACCGGGGAGCTGTTTTTT. This translates into CASSWIAGESTGELFF.

This clone has only a few counts. The CDR3 loop is CASTGDTYGYTF. CDR3 nucleotides: TGTGCAAGTACAGGGGATACCTATGGCTACACCTTC. The chain uses TRBV12-2 and TRBJ1-2; the D segment call TRBD1 is taken from the table without a DNA check. TRBV12-2 is a documented pseudogene. The CDR3 consists of 12 residues.

Concerning this clone itself: At the DNA level, this CDR3 is encoded by other sequences in the same sample as well. The chain joins TRBV9 to TRBJ2-5; D may be TRBD2 (6 bases). Germline CDR1 reads SGDLS; CDR2 reads YYNGEE. The V and J ends lost 0 bases and 5 bases respectively, with 11 bases between them. This CDR3 comprises 14 residues. The CDR3 DNA sequence: TGTGCCAGCAGCGTAGCGGGAGTGGGCGAGACCCAGTACTTC. Its protein product is CASSVAGVGETQYF. Combining the CDR3 with reference TRBV9 and TRBJ2-5 gives the whole variable domain DSGVTQTPKHLITATGQRVTLRCSPRSGDLSVYWYQQSLDQGLQFLIQYYNGEERAKGNILERFSAQQFPDLHSELNLSSLELGDSALYFCASSVAGVGETQYFGPGTRLLVL.

The chain employs TRBV5-6 and TRBJ2-2; possible D gene TRBD2, 6 bases. Trimming removed 4 bases from V and 3 bases from J, with 13 bases in between. There are 15 residues in the CDR3. Germline V CDR1 and CDR2: SGHDT, YYEEEE. DNA of the CDR3: TGTGCCAGCAGCGCCGGGACTCGAGACACCGGGGAGCTGTTTTTT. Translating gives CASSAGTRDTGELFF.

This chain links TRBV5-6 with TRBJ2-7; possible D gene TRBD1, 7 bases. The V gene's germline CDR1 is SGHDT and CDR2 YYEEEE. The V end was cut by 0 bases, the J end by 12 bases, with 13 bases between. CDR3 size: 12 residues. The CDR3: CASSLVSGGLYF. DNA of the CDR3: TGTGCCAGCAGCTTGGTGTCAGGGGGGCTGTACTTC. The variable domain in full, completed from reference TRBV5-6 and TRBJ2-7, reads DAGVTQSPTHLIKTRGQQVTLRCSPKSGHDTVSWYQQALGQGPQFIFQYYEEEERQRGNFPDRFSGHQFPNYSSELNVNALLLGDSALYLCASSLVSGGLYFGPGTRLTVT.

In DNA form, the CDR3 reads TGCGCCAGCAGCCAAACTGATTCAGGGGACCACGAGCAGTACTTC. Translated, it gives CASSQTDSGDHEQYF. V usage is TRBV4-3 and J usage is TRBJ2-7, with a tentative D call TRBD1 (6 bases). Deletions cut 2 bases from V and 5 bases from J, with 16 bases between. CDR3 length: 15 amino acids. From germline, CDR1 is LGHNA and CDR2 YSLEER.

This chain joins TRBV30 and TRBJ2-7; no reliable D call. Looked up from germline, CDR1 is GTSNPN and CDR2 is SVGIG (reference sequence). The CDR3 is 14 residues long. Trimming cost V 1 base and J 2 bases, with 12 bases left between them. CDR3 sequence (DNA): TGTGCCTGGAGTGCCTTGACCCGGCCCTACGAGCAGTACTTC. Protein: CAWSALTRPYEQYF.

The rearrangement uses TRBV27 and TRBJ2-2, with 8 bases that match TRBD1. The CDR3 contains 16 residues. With 5 bases clipped from V and 4 bases from J, the junction kept 9 bases outside the gene matches. Germline V gene lookup returns CDR1 MNHEY and CDR2 SMNVEV (reference sequence). DNA for the CDR3: TGTGCCAGCAGTCCCTCGACAGGGGACATCACCGGGGAGCTGTTTTTT. Its protein is CASSPSTGDITGELFF.

V gene TRBV7-2 combines with J gene TRBJ2-2; TRBD2 matches 8 bases. Trimming at V came to 5 bases and at J to 4 bases, leaving 9 bases not matched to a gene. Germline V lookup: CDR1 SGHTA, CDR2 FQGNSA. There are 16 residues in the CDR3. Here the CDR3 reads CASSLSGSWGTGELFF. CDR3 coding DNA: TGTGCCAGCAGCCTAAGCGGGAGTTGGGGCACCGGGGAGCTGTTTTTT.

On this clone itself: Other DNA sequences from this sample encode an identical CDR3 as well. This sequence joins TRBV7-9 and TRBJ2-5; maybe TRBD2 (5 bases). CDR3 length: 13 residues. Germline CDR1 and CDR2: SEHNR and FQNEAQ (reference sequence). V lost 1 base and J 5 bases, leaving 8 bases between the germline ends. CDR3 protein: CASSLDGEETQYF. DNA of the CDR3: TGTGCCAGCAGCTTAGATGGGGAGGAGACCCAGTACTTC.

The sample holds one count of this clone. The V call is TRBV4-3, the J call TRBJ2-2; maybe TRBD1 (5 bases). CDR1 and CDR2 (germline): LGHNA, YSLEER. V lost 1 base, J lost 2 bases, and 11 bases lay in between. This CDR3 comprises 16 residues. CDR3 in amino acids: CASSQVWGGNTGELFF. In DNA, the CDR3 is TGCGCCAGCAGCCAAGTATGGGGCGGTAACACCGGGGAGCTGTTTTTT.

This clone was counted once. The chain uses TRBV27 and TRBJ2-1, with 8 positions matching TRBD2. V lost 7 bases to trimming and J lost 4 bases; unmatched junction nucleotides: 9. Germline CDR1 and CDR2: MNHEY and SMNVEV (reference sequence). CDR3 length: 15 amino acids. CDR3 in DNA: TGTGCCAGCACCCGGGGTAGCGGGATATACAATGAGCAGTTCTTC. Encoded protein: CASTRGSGIYNEQFF.

This chain joins TRBV11-2 and TRBJ1-1; the D gene is possibly TRBD1 (5 bases). V was shortened by 2 bases and J by 5 bases, with 12 bases between the two germline ends. CDR1 and CDR2 from the germline V gene are SGHAT and FQNNGV. There are 14 residues in the CDR3. CDR3 residues: CASSLMGEGTEAFF. In DNA form, the CDR3 reads TGTGCCAGCAGCTTAATGGGGGAGGGAACTGAAGCTTTCTTT.

This clone was counted a few times. In the same sample, other DNA sequences code for this CDR3. The V and J genes are TRBV30 and TRBJ1-5; possible D gene TRBD1, 5 bases. This CDR3 has 13 residues. With 0 bases removed from V and 6 bases from J, the gap between germline ends came to 9 bases. CDR1 is GTSNPN and CDR2 is SVGIG in the germline V gene (reference sequence). The CDR3 loop reads CAWSVPRGQPQHF. Written as DNA, the CDR3 is TGTGCCTGGAGTGTACCTAGGGGTCAGCCCCAGCATTTT.

This clone was detected once. The chain carries TRBV6-1 and TRBJ2-1; D is possibly TRBD2 (5 bases). The V gene lost 6 bases and the J gene lost 5 bases, with 11 bases spanning the gap. CDR1 and CDR2 (germline): MNHNS, SASEGT. This CDR3 has 13 amino acids. CDR3 DNA sequence: TGTGCCAGCAGCTCTAGCCTACACAATGAGCAGTTCTTC. Its protein product is CASSSSLHNEQFF.

This rearrangement joins TRBV5-1 to TRBJ2-7, with a possible D match to TRBD1 (7 bases). The CDR3 has 16 amino acids. Germline V lookup: CDR1 SGHRS, CDR2 YFSETQ. V was cut by 4 bases and J by 0 bases, with 17 bases left in between. The CDR3 sequence is CASSVEGQTSSYEQYF. DNA for the CDR3: TGCGCCAGCAGCGTGGAGGGACAGACCAGCTCCTACGAGCAGTACTTC. The full variable domain, with the rest looked up from reference TRBV5-1 and TRBJ2-7, is KAGVTQTPRYLIKTRGQQVTLSCSPISGHRSVSWYQQTPGQGLQFLFEYFSETQRNKGNFPGRFSGRQFSNSRSEMNVSTLELGDSALYLCASSVEGQTSSYEQYFGPGTRLTVT.

V gene TRBV28 combines with J gene TRBJ2-5; 7 positions agree with TRBD2. V lost 4 bases, J lost 6 bases, and 8 bases stayed unmatched. The germline V gene has CDR1 MDHEN and CDR2 SYDVKM. This CDR3 has 14 residues. DNA of the CDR3: TGTGCCAGCAGTTCCGGGACTACCAAGCAGACCCAGTACTTC. Translated, it gives CASSSGTTKQTQYF.

Comment on this clone: The sample contains more than one DNA sequence encoding this CDR3. The rearrangement links TRBV7-9 to TRBJ2-5; D might be TRBD1 (5 bases). The CDR3 runs to 13 residues. Germline assignment: CDR1 SEHNR and CDR2 FQNEAQ (reference sequence). V was cut by 5 bases and J by 5 bases, with 12 bases left in between. The CDR3 reads CASSLGVRETQYF. CDR3 nucleotides: TGTGCCAGCAGCCTAGGGGTTCGGGAGACCCAGTACTTC.

The rearrangement links TRBV27 to TRBJ1-1; 7 bases map to TRBD1. CDR1 MNHEY and CDR2 SMNVEV come from the germline V gene (reference sequence). V lost 5 bases to trimming and J lost 3 bases; unmatched junction nucleotides: 0. The CDR3 totals 12 residues. Here the CDR3 DNA reads TGTGCCAGCAGTCAGGGGGACACTGAAGCTTTCTTT. Amino acid sequence: CASSQGDTEAFF.

The chain recombines TRBV5-4 with TRBJ2-1, with unresolved D. The V end lost 2 bases, the J end lost 12 bases, and 21 bases lay between the germline ends. The CDR3 is made up of 15 amino acids. Per germline, CDR1 SGHNT and CDR2 YYREEE (reference sequence). The CDR3 region has the DNA TGTGCCAGCAGCTTAGGAGATTTCCGGTCAATCGGGCAGTTCTTC. Protein product: CASSLGDFRSIGQFF.

About this clone: This CDR3 is also generated by other DNA sequences in the sample. The chain is built from TRBV28 and TRBJ1-2; 10 nucleotides align to TRBD1. J gave up 4 bases and V 1 base, and 3 bases lay outside the gene matches. The CDR3 has 15 residues. CDR1 is MDHEN and CDR2 is SYDVKM in the germline V gene. CDR3 DNA: TGTGCCAGCAGTTTATTGGGGACAGGGGCCTATGGCTACACCTTC. Translation: CASSLLGTGAYGYTF.

As regards this clone: Additional DNA sequences in this sample encode the identical CDR3. V and J are TRBV10-3 and TRBJ2-1; D unclear. Trimming took off 0 bases at V and 6 bases at J, with 3 bases between the two ends. The germline gives CDR1 ENHRY, CDR2 SYGVKD. The CDR3 consists of 12 residues. The CDR3 spells CAISESVNEQFF. CDR3 coding DNA: TGTGCCATCAGTGAGTCGGTCAATGAGCAGTTCTTC.

The chain recombines TRBV6-5 with TRBJ2-7, with D unclear. The CDR3 is made up of 14 amino acids. The germline CDR1 and CDR2 sequences are MNHEY and SVGAGI. V lost 2 bases, J lost 3 bases, and 11 bases lay in between. CDR3 region: CASSYAEGFYEQYF. The DNA of the CDR3 is TGTGCCAGCAGTTACGCAGAAGGGTTCTACGAGCAGTACTTC.

This chain connects TRBV13 to TRBJ2-7; D perhaps matches TRBD1 (5 bases). V was clipped by 4 bases and J by 2 bases, with 15 bases between them. CDR1 and CDR2 from the germline V gene are PRHDT and FYEKMQ (reference sequence). This CDR3 is 15 amino acids long. The CDR3 DNA follows: TGTGCCAGCAGCTCCCCCACAGGTGTCGCCTACGAGCAGTACTTC. Translated, it gives CASSSPTGVAYEQYF. Full variable domain (outside the CDR3, taken from reference TRBV13 and TRBJ2-7): AAGVIQSPRHLIKEKRETATLKCYPIPRHDTVYWYQQGPGQDPQFLISFYEKMQSDKGSIPDRFSAQQFSDYHSELNMSSLELGDSALYFCASSSPTGVAYEQYFGPGTRLTVT.

The V gene is TRBV9, the J gene TRBJ2-7; the D gene is possibly TRBD1 (6 bases). V was pared by 4 bases and J by 3 bases, with 14 bases between. Germline V gene data show CDR1 as SGDLS and CDR2 as YYNGEE. The CDR3 is 14 amino acids. CDR3 amino acids: CASSPNEQGYEQYF. CDR3 nucleotides: TGTGCCAGCAGCCCCAATGAACAGGGCTACGAGCAGTACTTC.